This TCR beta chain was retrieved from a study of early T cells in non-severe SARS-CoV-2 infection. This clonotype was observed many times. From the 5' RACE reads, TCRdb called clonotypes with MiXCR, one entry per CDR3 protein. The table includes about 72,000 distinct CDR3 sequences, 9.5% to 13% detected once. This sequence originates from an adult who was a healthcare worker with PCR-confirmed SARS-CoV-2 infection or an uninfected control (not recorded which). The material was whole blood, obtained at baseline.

CDR3 sequence: CASSSGNTEAFF. The CDR3 nucleotides read TGTGCCAGCAGTTCAGGGAACACTGAAGCTTTCTTT. This chain joins TRBV5-5 and TRBJ1-1; D unclear. Germline V lookup: CDR1 SGHKS, CDR2 YYEKEE (reference sequence). The CDR3 length is 12 residues. V shed 5 bases and J shed 1 base, with 6 bases lying between them.